This T cell receptor (beta chain) appears in the sequencing data of a study of blood T cell repertoires in COVID-19. Those who participated ranged in age from about 18 to 89 years and resided in approximately 26 US areas. Measured with immunoSEQ multiplex PCR; TCRdb has only the in-frame clones, and not every one. The sample lists roughly 260,000 clones; 80% to 90% were seen once. The CDR3 totals 14 residues. Trimming at V came to 7 bases and at J to 1 base, leaving 5 bases not matched to a gene. Germline V CDR1 and CDR2: MNHEY, SMNVEV (reference sequence). The chain uses TRBV27 and TRBJ2-7; 9 bases are a match to TRBD1. The specimen sequenced was PBMCs or T cells enriched from blood (not recorded which). The clonotype comes from a woman between 45 and 65 years old who had recovered from COVID-19. Written as DNA, the CDR3 is TGTGCCAGCAAACCAGGGACAGGGTCCTACGAGCAGTACTTC. Translated: CASKPGTGSYEQYF.